This TCR beta chain emerged from a study of blood T cell repertoires in COVID-19. About the research overall: Both acute and convalescent COVID-19 samples were obtained from the United States, Italy and Spain.

This table comes from immunoSEQ multiplex PCR, and its TCRdb copy is limited to in-frame clones, with some not included. The data hold under 200,000 clones, with more than 80% observed a single time. Germline V CDR1 and CDR2: MGHRA, YSYEKL. The CDR3 has 16 amino acids. V gave up 1 base and J gave up 6 bases; unmatched junction bases: 7. This clonotype originated in a man aged 45 to 65 with acute or convalescent COVID-19. The chain carries TRBV4-1 and TRBJ1-5; 9 positions match TRBD1. The sequencing input was peripheral blood. CDR3 nucleotide sequence: TGCGCCAGCAGCCAAGGACTCACAGGGGGCCGTCAGCCCCAGCATTTT. This translates into CASSQGLTGGRQPQHF.